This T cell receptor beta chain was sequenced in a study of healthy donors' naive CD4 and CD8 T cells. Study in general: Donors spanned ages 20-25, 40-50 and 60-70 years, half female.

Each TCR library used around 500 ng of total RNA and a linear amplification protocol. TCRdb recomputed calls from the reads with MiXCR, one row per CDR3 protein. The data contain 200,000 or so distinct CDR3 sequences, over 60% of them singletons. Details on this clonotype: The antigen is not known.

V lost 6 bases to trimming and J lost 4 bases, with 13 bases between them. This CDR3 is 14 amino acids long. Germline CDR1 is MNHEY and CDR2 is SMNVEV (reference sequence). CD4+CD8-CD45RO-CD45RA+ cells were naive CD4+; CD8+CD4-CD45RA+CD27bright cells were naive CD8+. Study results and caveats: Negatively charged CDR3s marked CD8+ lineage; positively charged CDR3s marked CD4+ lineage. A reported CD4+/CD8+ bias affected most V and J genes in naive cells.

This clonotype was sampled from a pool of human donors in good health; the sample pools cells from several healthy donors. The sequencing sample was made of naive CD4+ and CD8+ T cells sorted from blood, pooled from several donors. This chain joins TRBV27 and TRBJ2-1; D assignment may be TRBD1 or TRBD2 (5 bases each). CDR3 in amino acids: CASSDAWGYNEQFF. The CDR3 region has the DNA TGTGCCAGCAGCGATGCTTGGGGGTACAATGAGCAGTTCTTC.